The rows below give T cell receptor beta chains drawn from one sample of a study of blood T cell repertoires in COVID-19. Only in-frame clones appear in the TCRdb table, and some are missing; sequencing was by immunoSEQ multiplex PCR. The table shows about 220,000 clones, with about four fifths occurring only once. The source material was PBMCs or T cells enriched from blood (not recorded which). The source is a woman in her forties or fifties who had been exposed to COVID-19. CDR3s include the opening cysteine and the closing phenylalanine or tryptophan. The D gene is left open where the match is weak. Part of the rows lack a size; the others show once, few, many or a class for expanded clones.

TRBV4-2	few	TRBJ2-3	-	CASSQGSGTPPNTQYF	TGTGCCAGCAGCCAAGGTTCGGGGACTCCCCCGAATACGCAGTATTTT
TRBV7-9	-	TRBJ2-2	TRBD2	CASSLQSGVFTGELFF	TGTGCCAGCAGCTTACAAAGCGGGGTTTTCACCGGGGAGCTGTTTTTT
TRBV6-5	-	TRBJ2-2	TRBD2	CASQDRGANTGELFF	TGTGCCAGCCAAGATCGGGGGGCGAACACCGGGGAGCTGTTTTTT
TRBV5-1	-	TRBJ2-7	TRBD1	CASNGQGIDEQYF	TGCGCCAGCAACGGACAGGGAATCGACGAGCAGTACTTC
TRBV18	-	TRBJ1-1	-	CASSPRQSNTEAFF	TGTGCCAGCTCCCCAAGACAGTCGAACACTGAAGCTTTCTTT
TRBV7-8	-	TRBJ1-1	TRBD1	CASSLAAPDRDWWLTEAFF	TGTGCCAGCAGCTTAGCTGCCCCGGACAGGGACTGGTGGCTAACTGAAGCTTTCTTT
TRBV6-5	few	TRBJ2-5	-	CASSYSGGKRETQYF	TGTGCCAGCAGTTACTCTGGGGGGAAGCGGGAGACCCAGTACTTC
TRBV19	-	TRBJ2-3	-	CASSIIGSEDTQYF	TGTGCCAGTAGTATCATAGGCAGCGAAGATACGCAGTATTTT
TRBV13	-	TRBJ2-7	-	CASSSRDSYSYEQYF	TGTGCCAGCAGCTCCCGGGACTCCTATTCCTACGAGCAGTACTTC
TRBV7-6	-	TRBJ1-1	-	CASSRQEYTEAFF	TGTGCCAGCAGCCGACAGGAGTACACTGAAGCTTTCTTT
TRBV10-3	-	TRBJ1-1	-	CAISRGPQGAEAFF	TGTGCCATCAGCCGAGGGCCCCAAGGCGCTGAAGCTTTCTTT
TRBV6-1	-	TRBJ2-7	-	CASSEAASYEQYF	TGTGCCAGCAGTGAGGCCGCCTCCTACGAGCAGTACTTC
TRBV13	once	TRBJ1-1	-	CASSPDGGDLGSTEAFF	TGTGCCAGCAGCCCCGACGGAGGGGACTTAGGGAGCACTGAAGCTTTCTTT
TRBV15	-	TRBJ1-5	TRBD1	CATSISRGLSSQPQHF	TGTGCCACCAGCATTAGCAGGGGGCTTTCTAGTCAGCCCCAGCATTTT
TRBV9	-	TRBJ2-1	-	CASSVSESSYNEQFF	TGTGCCAGCAGCGTATCAGAAAGCTCCTACAATGAGCAGTTCTTC
TRBV23-1	-	TRBJ1-5	-	CASSQKVSGRGDQPQHF	TGCGCCAGCAGTCAAAAGGTGTCGGGGCGCGGGGATCAGCCCCAGCATTTT
TRBV19	-	TRBJ1-1	-	CASSSGAHTEAFF	TGTGCCAGTTCCTCAGGGGCGCACACTGAAGCTTTCTTT
TRBV29-1	-	TRBJ2-7	TRBD1	CSVEGQGYYEQYF	TGCAGCGTTGAGGGACAGGGATATTACGAGCAGTACTTC
TRBV18	-	TRBJ1-4	-	CASSPTDLQGTSNEKLFF	TGTGCCAGCTCACCGACCGACTTGCAGGGAACCTCGAATGAAAAACTGTTTTTT
TRBV5-3	once	TRBJ2-3	-	CARSSRPRCGDTQYF	TGTGCCAGAAGCAGTCGGCCACGATGCGGTGATACGCAGTATTTT
TRBV5-6	-	TRBJ1-2	-	CASRSDRNYGYTF	TGTGCCAGCAGATCCGACAGAAACTATGGCTACACCTTC
TRBV18	-	TRBJ1-1	TRBD1	CASSPGTAQNTEAFF	TGTGCCAGCTCACCCGGGACAGCTCAGAACACTGAAGCTTTCTTT
TRBV5-1	-	TRBJ1-1	-	CASSLVSVNTEAFF	TGCGCCAGCAGCTTGGTCTCCGTGAACACTGAAGCTTTCTTT
TRBV7-2	-	TRBJ1-1	-	CASSFSGGQFTEAFF	TGTGCCAGCAGCTTCAGTGGAGGGCAATTCACTGAAGCTTTCTTT
TRBV6-5	-	TRBJ2-2	TRBD1	CASRITGVNTGELFF	TGTGCCAGCCGAATTACAGGGGTCAACACCGGGGAGCTGTTTTTT
TRBV19	-	TRBJ1-5	-	CASSIWGRDQPQHF	TGTGCCAGTAGTATCTGGGGCCGGGATCAGCCCCAGCATTTT
TRBV11-3	-	TRBJ2-1	-	CASSKSWGGQEGNEQFF	TGTGCCAGCAGCAAAAGTTGGGGGGGGCAGGAGGGAAATGAGCAGTTCTTC
TRBV5-1	-	TRBJ1-1	-	CASSPRPGTLNTEAFF	TGCGCCAGCAGCCCCCGTCCCGGGACACTGAACACTGAAGCTTTCTTT
TRBV28	once	TRBJ2-7	-	CASSFGANSYEQYF	TGTGCCAGCAGTTTTGGGGCAAACTCCTACGAGCAGTACTTC
TRBV9	-	TRBJ2-7	TRBD1	CASSEGTGYREQYF	TGTGCCAGCAGCGAAGGGACAGGGTATCGCGAGCAGTACTTC
TRBV10-2	-	TRBJ1-5	-	CASSTSGGEYQPQHF	TGCGCCAGCAGTACTTCAGGAGGGGAGTATCAGCCCCAGCATTTT
TRBV7-2	-	TRBJ2-7	TRBD2	CASSQQRLGGVYEQYF	TGTGCCAGCAGCCAGCAAAGGTTGGGGGGGGTCTACGAGCAGTACTTC
TRBV7-9	-	TRBJ2-1	-	CASSLGASSYNEQFF	TGTGCCAGCAGCTTAGGGGCCAGCTCCTACAATGAGCAGTTCTTC
TRBV11-2	-	TRBJ1-2	-	CASSQEIAPNYGYTF	TGTGCCAGCAGCCAAGAGATAGCCCCTAACTATGGCTACACCTTC
TRBV5-4	-	TRBJ2-3	-	CASSLDPGIRTDTQYF	TGTGCCAGCAGCTTGGATCCGGGGATACGCACAGATACGCAGTATTTT
TRBV7-9	-	TRBJ1-6	-	CASSLQGSPLHF	TGTGCCAGCAGCTTACAGGGGTCACCCCTCCACTTT
TRBV19	few	TRBJ1-1	TRBD1	CASSTDRGQGTEAFF	TGTGCCAGTAGTACGGACAGGGGGCAGGGCACTGAAGCTTTCTTT
TRBV19	-	TRBJ1-2	TRBD1	CASSPGGAYGYTF	TGTGCCAGTAGTCCAGGGGGCGCCTATGGCTACACCTTC
TRBV12-3/TRBV12-4	few	TRBJ1-2	TRBD1	CASSISGGRGYTF	TGTGCCAGCAGCATATCAGGGGGCAGAGGCTACACCTTC
TRBV3-1/TRBV3-2	-	TRBJ1-2	TRBD1	CASSQDLGQGHIYGYTF	TGTGCCAGCAGCCAAGATTTAGGACAGGGACACATCTATGGCTACACCTTC
TRBV9	-	TRBJ2-5	TRBD2	CASSVGERGTEETQYF	TGTGCCAGCAGCGTAGGGGAGCGGGGGACCGAAGAGACCCAGTACTTC
TRBV6-5	-	TRBJ1-2	-	CASSYGGDYGYTF	TGTGCCAGCAGTTACGGGGGCGACTATGGCTACACCTTC
TRBV3-1/TRBV3-2	-	TRBJ2-1	-	CASSHPGTRNEQFF	TGTGCCAGCAGCCACCCCGGGACAAGGAATGAGCAGTTCTTC
TRBV24-1	-	TRBJ2-7	TRBD2	CATSDSATGGQYF	TGTGCCACCAGTGATTCGGCCACGGGGGGGCAGTACTTC
TRBV12-5	-	TRBJ1-5	-	CASGRRDQPQHF	TGTGCTAGTGGTCGGAGGGATCAGCCCCAGCATTTT
TRBV28	-	TRBJ2-1	-	CASTSPTPRSSYNEQFF	TGTGCCAGCACTTCACCGACTCCCCGGAGCTCCTACAATGAGCAGTTCTTC